This T cell receptor beta chain derives from a study of STAT5B mutations in CD4+ large granular lymphocyte leukemia. Study observations and caveats: Main leukemic clonotypes were patient-specific, but more than 20% appeared at low frequency elsewhere. TRBV06-family usage was enriched in top patient clones (8/27) versus controls (2/35).

Notes on this clone: The antigen is undetermined.

J gave up 7 bases and V 7 bases, and 2 bases lay outside the gene matches. The CDR3 has 11 residues. Germline V gives CDR1 MNHNS, CDR2 SASEGT. Here immunoSEQ multiplex PCR was the method, and the copy in TCRdb shows in-frame clones only, minus some. The table shows just over 40,000 clones, with roughly 80% occurring only once. Sample: CD4+ T cells from blood buffy coats. The chain combines TRBV6-1 with TRBJ2-7; 9 nucleotides line up with TRBD2. This receptor was obtained from a human donor in good health. CDR3 DNA: TGTGCCAGCACCCTAGCGGGGGAGCAGTACTTC. As protein: CASTLAGEQYF.